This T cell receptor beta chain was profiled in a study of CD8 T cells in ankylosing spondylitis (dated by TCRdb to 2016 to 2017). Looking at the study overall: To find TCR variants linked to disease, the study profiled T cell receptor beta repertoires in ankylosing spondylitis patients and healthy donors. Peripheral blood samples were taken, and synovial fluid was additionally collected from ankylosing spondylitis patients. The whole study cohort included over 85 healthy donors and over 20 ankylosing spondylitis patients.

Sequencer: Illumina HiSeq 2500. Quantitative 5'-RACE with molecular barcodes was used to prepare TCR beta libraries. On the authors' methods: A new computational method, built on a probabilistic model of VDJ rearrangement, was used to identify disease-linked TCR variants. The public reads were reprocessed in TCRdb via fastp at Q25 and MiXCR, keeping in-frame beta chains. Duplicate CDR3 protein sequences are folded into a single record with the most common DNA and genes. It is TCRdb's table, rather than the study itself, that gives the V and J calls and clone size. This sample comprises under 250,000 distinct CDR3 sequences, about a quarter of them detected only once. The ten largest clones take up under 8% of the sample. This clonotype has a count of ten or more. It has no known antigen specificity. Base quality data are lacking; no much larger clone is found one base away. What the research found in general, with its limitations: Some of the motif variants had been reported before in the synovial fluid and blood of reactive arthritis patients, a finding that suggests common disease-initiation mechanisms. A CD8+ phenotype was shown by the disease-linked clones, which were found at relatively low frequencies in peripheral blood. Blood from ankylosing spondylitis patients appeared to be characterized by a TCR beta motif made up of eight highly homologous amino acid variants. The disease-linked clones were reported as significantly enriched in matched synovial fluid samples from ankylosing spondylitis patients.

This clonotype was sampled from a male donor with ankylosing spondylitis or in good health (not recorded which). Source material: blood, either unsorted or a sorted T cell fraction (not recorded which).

In nucleotide form, the sequence is TGTGCCAGCAGCGAGCCTGGTTGGGGATCCTACGAGCAGTACTTC. This codes for CASSEPGWGSYEQYF. In this chain, TRBV12-3 or TRBV12-4 is recombined with TRBJ2-7, with the D gene uncertain. Between the V and J ends, shortened by 6 bases and 1 base respectively, the junction contains 16 bases. Counted from cysteine to phenylalanine, this CDR3 has 15 amino acids. Solely the CDR3 DNA is kept, with 45 bases framed from the first base.